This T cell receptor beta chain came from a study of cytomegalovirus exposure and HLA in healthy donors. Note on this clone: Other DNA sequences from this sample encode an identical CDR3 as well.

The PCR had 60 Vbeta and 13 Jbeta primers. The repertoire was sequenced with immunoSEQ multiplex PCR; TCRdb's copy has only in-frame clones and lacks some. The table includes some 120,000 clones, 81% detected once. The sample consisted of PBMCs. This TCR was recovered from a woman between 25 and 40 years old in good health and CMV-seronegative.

Written as DNA, the CDR3 is TGTGCCATCTCGCGGGGCTCTAACACCGGGGAGCTGTTTTTT. It codes for CAISRGSNTGELFF. The chain combines TRBV10-3 with TRBJ2-2, with D perhaps TRBD2 (6 bases). The length of the CDR3 is 14 residues. V was trimmed by 8 bases and J by 2 bases, leaving 12 bases between them. Germline loops: CDR1 ENHRY, CDR2 SYGVKD.